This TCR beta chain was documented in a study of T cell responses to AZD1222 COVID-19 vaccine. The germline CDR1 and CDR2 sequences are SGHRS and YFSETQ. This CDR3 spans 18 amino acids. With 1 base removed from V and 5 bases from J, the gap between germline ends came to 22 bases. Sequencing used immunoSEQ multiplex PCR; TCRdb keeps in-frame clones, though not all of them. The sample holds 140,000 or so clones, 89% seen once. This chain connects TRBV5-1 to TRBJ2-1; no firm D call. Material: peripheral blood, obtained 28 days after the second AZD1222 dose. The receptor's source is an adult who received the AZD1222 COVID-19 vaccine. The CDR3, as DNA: TGCGCCAGCAGCTTGAGAGGTCGGGTGCCCGGCCTACACAATGAGCAGTTCTTC. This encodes CASSLRGRVPGLHNEQFF.